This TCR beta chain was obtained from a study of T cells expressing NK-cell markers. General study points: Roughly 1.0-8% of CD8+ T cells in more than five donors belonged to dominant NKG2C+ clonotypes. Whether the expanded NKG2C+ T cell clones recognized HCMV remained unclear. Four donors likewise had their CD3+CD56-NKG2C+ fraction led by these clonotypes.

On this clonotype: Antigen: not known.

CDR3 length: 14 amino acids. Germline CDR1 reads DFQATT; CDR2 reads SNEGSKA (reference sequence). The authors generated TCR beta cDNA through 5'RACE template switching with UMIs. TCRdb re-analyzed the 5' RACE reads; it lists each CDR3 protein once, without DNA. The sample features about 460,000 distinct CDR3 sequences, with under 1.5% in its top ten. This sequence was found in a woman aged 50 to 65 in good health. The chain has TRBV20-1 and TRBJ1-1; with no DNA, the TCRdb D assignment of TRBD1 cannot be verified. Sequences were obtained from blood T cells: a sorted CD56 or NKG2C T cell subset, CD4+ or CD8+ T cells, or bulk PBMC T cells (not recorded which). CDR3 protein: CSARGGQGRTEAFF.